The TCR beta chain described here comes from a study of T cell responses to AZD1222 COVID-19 vaccine. Regarding the study as a whole: Clonal diversity may have been underestimated, and the donors were mostly white British, with more females than males. There were vaccine-associated CD4 TCRs across spike, dominant at 160-218 and 743-854.

CDR1 is SGHRS, CDR2 YFSETQ, per germline. V dropped 5 bases and J dropped 4; count of bases not matched to a gene: 2. The CDR3 spans 13 residues. On this clone: Antigen unknown.

Data came from immunoSEQ multiplex PCR; TCRdb stores just in-frame clones and leaves some out. The data show approximately 76,000 clones, under 95% seen once. The chain recombines TRBV5-1 with TRBJ1-5; TRBD1 matches 8 bases. Sample: peripheral blood, taken on day 0 of MenACWY control vaccination. This clonotype originated in an adult in good health. DNA for the CDR3: TGCGCCAGCAGACAGGGGGAAAATCAGCCCCAGCATTTT. Residues: CASRQGENQPQHF. The whole variable domain, remainder taken from reference TRBV5-1 and TRBJ1-5, is KAGVTQTPRYLIKTRGQQVTLSCSPISGHRSVSWYQQTPGQGLQFLFEYFSETQRNKGNFPGRFSGRQFSNSRSEMNVSTLELGDSALYLCASRQGENQPQHFGDGTRLSIL.